This T cell receptor (beta chain) was profiled in a study of technical replicates of blood from a handful of donors. Germline V CDR1 and CDR2: SGHRS, YFSETQ. This CDR3 spans 15 amino acids. Trimming took 7 bases from V and 0 from J; bases not matched to a gene: 8. This clone was counted once. Assay used: immunoSEQ multiplex PCR; TCRdb lists only in-frame clones, some missing. Of approximately 75,000 clones in the sample, approximately 94% were seen once. This clonotype originated in a human donor in good health. Sequences were obtained from T cells isolated from PBMCs. The chain couples TRBV5-1 to TRBJ2-7, with 9 bases lining up with TRBD1. The CDR3 protein is CASGMGTGFSYEQYF. CDR3 DNA sequence: TGCGCCAGCGGAATGGGGACAGGGTTCTCCTACGAGCAGTACTTC.